The clone carrying this T cell receptor beta chain was recorded many times. Its target is unknown. The J segment lost 0 bases and the V segment lost 3 bases, leaving 14 bases of the junction unmatched. CDR1 is SGHAT, CDR2 FQNNGV, per germline. CDR3 size: 19 residues. The record originates from a study of T cell repertoires in cytomegalovirus infection. From the reads, TCRdb called clonotypes with MiXCR, one entry per CDR3 protein. This sample carries about 920,000 distinct CDR3 sequences, 31% of them seen once, and the ten largest clones take more than 12%. This chain joins TRBV11-2 and TRBJ2-4; 7 nucleotides align to TRBD1. This TCR was sampled from a human donor in good health (CMV status not recorded). Some clones in this sample may be carry-over from other donors' samples. This material consisted of cultured CD8+ T cells from PBMCs, taken from culture after CMV antigen stimulation. CDR3 in amino acids: CASSFHRGPNLLAKNIQYF. In DNA form, the CDR3 reads TGTGCCAGCAGCTTCCACAGGGGCCCTAATCTCTTAGCCAAAAACATTCAGTACTTC.